Below, 27 T cell receptor beta chains from the same sample are listed, as sequenced in a study of blood T cell repertoires in COVID-19. Clones were sequenced by immunoSEQ multiplex PCR, and TCRdb holds only the in-frame ones, with some missing. The table shows about 150,000 clones, with approximately 80% occurring only once. Sequenced input: peripheral blood. These TCRs come from a man in his sixties with acute or convalescent COVID-19.

V is TRBV11-2 and J is TRBJ1-2, with 7 nucleotides matching TRBD1. Germline V gene data show CDR1 as SGHAT and CDR2 as FQNNGV. V shed 6 bases and J 4 bases; nucleotides not matched to a gene: 11. The CDR3 runs 15 residues. This chain's CDR3 is CASRNPGQTVYGYTF. In DNA form, the CDR3 reads TGTGCCAGCAGGAATCCGGGACAGACAGTCTATGGCTACACCTTC. Full variable domain (rest looked up from reference TRBV11-2 and TRBJ1-2): EAGVAQSPRYKIIEKRQSVAFWCNPISGHATLYWYQQILGQGPKLLIQFQNNGVVDDSQLPKDRFSAERLKGVDSTLKIQPAKLEDSAVYLCASRNPGQTVYGYTFGSGTRLTVV.

The rearrangement uses TRBV11-2 and TRBJ1-3; D is undetermined. Trimming removed 5 bases from V and 0 bases from J, with 20 bases in between. Germline V gives CDR1 SGHAT, CDR2 FQNNGV. The CDR3 loop spans 18 amino acids. The CDR3 nucleotides read TGTGCCAGCAGCCGCTATAGTGGTGGGCAGAGCTCTGGAAACACCATATATTTT. The encoded protein is CASSRYSGGQSSGNTIYF.

This clone was counted between two and nine times. V usage is TRBV4-3 and J usage is TRBJ2-6; maybe TRBD1 (6 bases). CDR1 is LGHNA and CDR2 is YSLEER in the germline V gene. V dropped 3 bases and J dropped 0 bases, with 12 bases sitting between them. The CDR3 is 17 amino acids. Here the CDR3 DNA reads TGCGCCAGCAGCCACTACAGGGAGACCTCTGGGGCCAACGTCCTGACTTTC. It yields the protein CASSHYRETSGANVLTF.

V gene TRBV5-1 combines with J gene TRBJ1-1, with 8 bases that match TRBD1. In germline, CDR1 is SGHRS, CDR2 YFSETQ. The CDR3 spans 17 residues. The trim removed 4 bases at V and 1 base at J, leaving 12 bases unmatched. The CDR3 region is CASSGGTGSRRNTEAFF. CDR3 coding DNA: TGCGCCAGCAGCGGAGGGACAGGAAGTAGGAGGAACACTGAAGCTTTCTTT. Full variable domain (rest looked up from reference TRBV5-1 and TRBJ1-1): KAGVTQTPRYLIKTRGQQVTLSCSPISGHRSVSWYQQTPGQGLQFLFEYFSETQRNKGNFPGRFSGRQFSNSRSEMNVSTLELGDSALYLCASSGGTGSRRNTEAFFGQGTRLTVV.

The chain recombines TRBV19 with TRBJ2-2; no firm D call. The CDR3 length is 12 residues. Germline V CDR1 and CDR2: LNHDA, SQIVND (reference sequence). Deletions cut 6 bases from V and 6 bases from J, with 8 bases between. The CDR3 nucleotides read TGTGCCAGTAGGTTAGTCTCCGGGGAGCTGTTTTTT. It specifies CASRLVSGELFF.

The chain combines TRBV5-5 with TRBJ1-5, with no clear D. Trimming took off 2 bases at V and 1 base at J, with 13 bases between the two ends. Germline-derived CDR1 and CDR2 are SGHKS and YYEKEE (reference sequence). This CDR3 has 16 amino acids. The CDR3 DNA reads TGTGCCAGCAGCTTTTTTGCTACCGGGAGCAATCAGCCCCAGCATTTT. Translated: CASSFFATGSNQPQHF.

The chain recombines TRBV9 with TRBJ2-1; 9 bases line up with TRBD1. With V trimmed by 4 bases and J by 7 bases, 9 bases remained unmatched. This CDR3 comprises 15 residues. Germline CDR1 is SGDLS and CDR2 is YYNGEE. The CDR3 region has the DNA TGTGCCAGCAGCCCTTGGGACAGGGCAGGGAATGAGCAGTTCTTC. Protein product: CASSPWDRAGNEQFF.

The V and J genes are TRBV6-5 and TRBJ2-7; tentatively, D is TRBD2 (6 bases). In germline, CDR1 is MNHEY, CDR2 SVGAGI. Trimming removed 6 bases at V and 3 bases at J, with 18 bases between. The CDR3 loop spans 15 amino acids. For the CDR3, the DNA is TGTGCCAGCAGCTCCCTACCCGACGGGGGCTACGAGCAGTACTTC. This translates into CASSSLPDGGYEQYF.

The V gene is TRBV19, the J gene TRBJ2-7; D is perhaps TRBD1 or TRBD2 (5 bases each). The last part of the DNA fits TRBJ2-5 better; the J call may be wrong. The CDR3 extends over 13 amino acids. Germline CDR1 LNHDA, CDR2 SQIVND (reference sequence). The CDR3 DNA sequence: TGTGCCAGTAGTATAGGGGGCGGGGAGACCCAGTACTTC. The encoded protein is CASSIGGGETQYF.

This chain uses TRBV5-1 with TRBJ1-2; no definite D call. The germline V and J ends were trimmed by 4 bases and 5 bases, with 12 bases remaining between them. The CDR3 covers 13 residues. Per the germline V gene, CDR1 is SGHRS and CDR2 is YFSETQ. The CDR3 bases are TGCGCCAGCAGCCTCGGACTCATATATGGCTACACCTTC. Amino acids: CASSLGLIYGYTF.

Points on this clone: Other DNA sequences from this sample encode an identical CDR3 as well. This chain connects TRBV19 to TRBJ1-2; weak D call: TRBD1 (5 bases). V dropped 1 base and J dropped 5 bases, with 11 bases sitting between them. The CDR3 has 14 residues. Germline V CDR1 and CDR2: LNHDA, SQIVND (reference sequence). CDR3 sequence: CASSIGEGTYGYTF. The CDR3 nucleotides read TGTGCCAGTAGTATAGGGGAAGGGACTTATGGCTACACCTTC. Drawing the rest from reference TRBV19 and TRBJ1-2, the complete variable domain is DGGITQSPKYLFRKEGQNVTLSCEQNLNHDAMYWYRQDPGQGLRLIYYSQIVNDFQKGDIAEGYSVSREKKESFPLTVTSAQKNPTAFYLCASSIGEGTYGYTFGSGTRLTVV.

This chain links TRBV4-3 with TRBJ2-6, with D possibly TRBD1 on 6 matching bases. CDR1 and CDR2 from the germline V gene are LGHNA and YSLEER. The CDR3 length is 17 residues. Trimming took off 1 base at V and 0 bases at J, with 10 bases between the two ends. The CDR3, as DNA: TGCGCCAGCAGCCAAGGCGCGACAGGCTCTGGGGCCAACGTCCTGACTTTC. Encoded protein: CASSQGATGSGANVLTF.

V is TRBV18 and J is TRBJ1-3, with unresolved D. Between the trimmed V and J ends, which lost 2 bases and 0 bases, there was a span of 5 bases. In germline, CDR1 is KGHSH, CDR2 LQKENI. The CDR3 totals 14 residues. The CDR3 loop is CASSPTDSGNTIYF. The CDR3 coding sequence is TGTGCCAGCTCACCAACAGACTCTGGAAACACCATATATTTT.

The chain recombines TRBV7-8 with TRBJ2-7; 9 bases line up with TRBD2. Germline V lookup: CDR1 SGHVS, CDR2 FQNEAQ. The CDR3 is 16 amino acids. Trimming at V came to 4 bases and at J to 4 bases, leaving 11 bases not matched to a gene. The CDR3, as DNA: TGTGCCAGCAGCTCGACTAGCGGTCCCTCCCCTTACGAGCAGTACTTC. This codes for CASSSTSGPSPYEQYF.

This clone was recorded once. V is TRBV9 and J is TRBJ1-4; 7 bases match TRBD1. The junction had 7 bases not matched to a gene; V was cut back by 0 bases and J by 8 bases. The CDR3 is 15 residues long. Germline assignment: CDR1 SGDLS and CDR2 YYNGEE. The CDR3 nucleotides are TGTGCCAGCAGCGTAGAAGACAGGGTAGCGGAAAAACTGTTTTTT. Residues: CASSVEDRVAEKLFF.

The chain uses TRBV25-1 and TRBJ2-1, with TRBD2 matching over 7 bases. This CDR3 contains 16 residues. CDR1 is MGHDK and CDR2 is SYGVNS in the germline V gene. V shed 1 base, J shed 3 bases, and the junction held 6 bases outside the gene matches. CDR3 in amino acids: CASSELSGGSYNEQFF. The CDR3 DNA follows: TGTGCCAGCAGTGAATTAAGCGGCGGGAGCTACAATGAGCAGTTCTTC.

V usage is TRBV18 and J usage is TRBJ2-2; tentative D call: TRBD1 (5 bases). Germline V lookup: CDR1 KGHSH, CDR2 LQKENI. The CDR3 is made up of 15 amino acids. Trimming took 4 bases from V and 5 from J, leaving 14 bases between them. The DNA of the CDR3 is TGTGCCAGCTCACTCGGCAGGGCCCAAACCGGGGAGCTGTTTTTT. Its translation is CASSLGRAQTGELFF.

The rearrangement joins TRBV3-1 (or the pseudogene TRBV3-2) to TRBJ1-5; 10 bases match TRBD1. With V trimmed by 3 bases and J by 6 bases, 8 bases remained unmatched. CDR3 size: 16 residues. Germline V lookup: CDR1 LGHDT, CDR2 YNNKEL (reference sequence). This chain's CDR3 is CASSHSGTGAVQPQHF. The CDR3 DNA reads TGTGCCAGCAGCCACTCCGGGACAGGGGCGGTTCAGCCCCAGCATTTT.

The rearrangement links TRBV28 to TRBJ1-2; the match to TRBD1 covers 8 bases. V trimming: 6 bases; J trimming: 7 bases; junction bases outside the gene matches: 7. CDR1 and CDR2 from the germline V gene are MDHEN and SYDVKM. CDR3 length equals 13 residues. CDR3 sequence reads: CASRTTGALGYTF. The CDR3 region has the DNA TGTGCCAGCAGAACGACAGGGGCCCTTGGCTACACCTTC.

This clone was counted only a few times. The chain links TRBV7-2 to TRBJ1-4; 7 positions agree with TRBD1. Germline V lookup: CDR1 SGHTA, CDR2 FQGNSA. The CDR3 loop spans 13 amino acids. J lost 13 bases, V lost 1 base, and 6 bases had no gene match. The CDR3 DNA sequence: TGTGCCAGCAGCTTAGGGCGAGACAGGGCACTGTTTTTT. The encoded protein is CASSLGRDRALFF.

V is TRBV9 and J is TRBJ2-2, with D maybe TRBD1 (5 bases). The germline CDR1 and CDR2 sequences are SGDLS and YYNGEE. The V and J ends lost 0 bases and 6 bases respectively, with 6 bases between them. The CDR3 has 13 residues. The CDR3: CASSVEGAGELFF. The CDR3 DNA sequence: TGTGCCAGCAGCGTAGAAGGGGCCGGGGAGCTGTTTTTT.

The chain uses TRBV18 and TRBJ2-3, with a tentative D call TRBD1 (6 bases). Germline V gene data show CDR1 as KGHSH and CDR2 as LQKENI. Deletions cut 3 bases from V and 0 bases from J, with 13 bases between. CDR3 length: 16 residues. The CDR3 region is CASSPLQGKSTDTQYF. The CDR3 DNA is TGTGCCAGCTCACCTCTGCAGGGGAAGAGCACAGATACGCAGTATTTT.

This clone has just a few counts. This chain uses TRBV5-1 with TRBJ1-3; TRBD1 might be the D (6 bases). The CDR3 contains 14 residues. Germline loops: CDR1 SGHRS, CDR2 YFSETQ. Trimming removed 4 bases from V and 6 bases from J, with 14 bases in between. CDR3 in amino acids: CASSPGGTENTIYF. The CDR3 nucleotides read TGCGCCAGCAGCCCTGGGGGCACTGAAAACACCATATATTTT.

The chain combines TRBV19 with TRBJ2-7; tentative D call: TRBD1 (6 bases). Trimming removed 1 base from V and 0 bases from J, with 10 bases in between. This CDR3 is 15 amino acids long. Germline loops: CDR1 LNHDA, CDR2 SQIVND (reference sequence). The DNA of the CDR3 is TGTGCCAGTAGTATAGTCGGGACATCCTCCTACGAGCAGTACTTC. Its translation is CASSIVGTSSYEQYF.

The CDR3: CSAHRKREQFF. The CDR3 nucleotides read TGCAGTGCTCATAGGAAGCGTGAGCAGTTCTTC. The genes are TRBV20-1 and TRBJ2-1; D gene unclear. Trimming took 5 bases from V and 9 from J, leaving 11 bases between them. Germline V CDR1 and CDR2: DFQATT, SNEGSKA (reference sequence). This CDR3 spans 11 amino acids.

This chain uses TRBV7-2 with TRBJ2-5; TRBD1 might be the D (6 bases). Germline lookup yields CDR1 SGHTA and CDR2 FQGNSA. The germline V and J ends were trimmed by 5 bases and 0 bases, with 16 bases remaining between them. CDR3 length: 16 residues. CDR3 in amino acids: CASSGGQLRYQETQYF. CDR3 in DNA: TGTGCCAGCAGCGGGGGACAACTGCGGTACCAAGAGACCCAGTACTTC. Based on the CDR3 plus reference TRBV7-2 and TRBJ2-5, the full variable domain is GAGVSQSPSNKVTEKGKDVELRCDPISGHTALYWYRQSLGQGLEFLIYFQGNSAPDKSGLPSDRFSAERTGGSVSTLTIQRTQQEDSAVYLCASSGGQLRYQETQYFGPGTRLLVL.

The count of this clone is one. The chain uses TRBV7-9 and TRBJ2-5; 8 bases fit TRBD1. CDR1 and CDR2 (germline): SEHNR, FQNEAQ (reference sequence). Trimming took 3 bases from V and 5 from J; bases not matched to a gene: 5. This CDR3 is built from 14 residues. DNA for the CDR3: TGTGCCAGCAGCTTTAGCAGGGGGCATGAGACCCAGTACTTC. The encoded protein is CASSFSRGHETQYF.